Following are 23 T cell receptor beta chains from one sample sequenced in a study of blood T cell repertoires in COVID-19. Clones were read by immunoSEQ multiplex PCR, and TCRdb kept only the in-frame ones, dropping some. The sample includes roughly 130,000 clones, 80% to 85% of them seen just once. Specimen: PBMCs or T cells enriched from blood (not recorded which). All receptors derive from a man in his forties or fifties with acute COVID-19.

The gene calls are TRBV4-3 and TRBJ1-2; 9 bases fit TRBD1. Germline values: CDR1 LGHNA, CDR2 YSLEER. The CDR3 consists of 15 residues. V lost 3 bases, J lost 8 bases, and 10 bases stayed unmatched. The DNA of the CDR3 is TGCGCCAGCAGCCACCCGGGACAGGGAATTAACGGCTACACCTTC. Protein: CASSHPGQGINGYTF.

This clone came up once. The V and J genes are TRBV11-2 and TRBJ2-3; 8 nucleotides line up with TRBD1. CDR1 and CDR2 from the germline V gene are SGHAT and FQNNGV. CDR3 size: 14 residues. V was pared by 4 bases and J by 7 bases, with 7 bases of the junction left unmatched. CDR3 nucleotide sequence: TGTGCCAGCAGCTCCTCAGGGGGCCGTAATACGCAGTATTTT. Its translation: CASSSSGGRNTQYF.

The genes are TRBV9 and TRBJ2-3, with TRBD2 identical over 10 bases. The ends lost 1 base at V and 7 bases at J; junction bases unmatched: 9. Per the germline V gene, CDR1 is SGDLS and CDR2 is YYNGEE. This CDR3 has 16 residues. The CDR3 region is CASSVNPGLALNTQYF. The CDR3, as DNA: TGTGCCAGCAGCGTAAACCCGGGACTAGCGTTGAATACGCAGTATTTT. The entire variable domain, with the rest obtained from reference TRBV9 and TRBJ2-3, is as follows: DSGVTQTPKHLITATGQRVTLRCSPRSGDLSVYWYQQSLDQGLQFLIQYYNGEERAKGNILERFSAQQFPDLHSELNLSSLELGDSALYFCASSVNPGLALNTQYFGPGTRLTVL.

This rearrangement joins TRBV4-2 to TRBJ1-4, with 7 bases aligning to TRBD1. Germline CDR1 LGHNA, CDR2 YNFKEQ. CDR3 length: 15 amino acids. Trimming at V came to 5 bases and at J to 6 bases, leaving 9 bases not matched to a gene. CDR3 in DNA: TGTGCCAGCAGCTCTATAGTAGGGGGCGATGAAAAACTGTTTTTT. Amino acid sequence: CASSSIVGGDEKLFF.

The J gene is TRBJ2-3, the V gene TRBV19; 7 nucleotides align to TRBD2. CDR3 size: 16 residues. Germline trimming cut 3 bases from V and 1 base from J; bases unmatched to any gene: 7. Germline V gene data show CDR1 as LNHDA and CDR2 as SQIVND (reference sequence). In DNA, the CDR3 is TGTGCCAGTAGTATCGGACCCCGGGGGGGCACAGATACGCAGTATTTT. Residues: CASSIGPRGGTDTQYF.

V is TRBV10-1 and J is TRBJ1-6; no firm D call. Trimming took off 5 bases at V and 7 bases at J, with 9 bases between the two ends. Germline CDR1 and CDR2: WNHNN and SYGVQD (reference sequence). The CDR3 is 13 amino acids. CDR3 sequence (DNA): TGCGCCAGCAGTACGGCACAGAATTCACCCCTCCACTTT. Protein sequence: CASSTAQNSPLHF.

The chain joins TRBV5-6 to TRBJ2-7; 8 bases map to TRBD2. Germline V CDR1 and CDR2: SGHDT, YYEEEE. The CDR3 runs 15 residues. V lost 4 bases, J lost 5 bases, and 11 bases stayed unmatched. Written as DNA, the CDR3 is TGTGCCAGCAGCGCCTTTGGGACTAGGGTTAACGAGCAGTACTTC. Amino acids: CASSAFGTRVNEQYF.

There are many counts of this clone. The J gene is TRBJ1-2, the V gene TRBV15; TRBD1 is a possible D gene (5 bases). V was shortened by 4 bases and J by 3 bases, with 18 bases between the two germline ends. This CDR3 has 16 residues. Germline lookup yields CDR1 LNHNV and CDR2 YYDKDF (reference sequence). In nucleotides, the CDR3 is TGTGCCACCAGCACACGCTTCAGGGTATTCGACTATGGCTACACCTTC. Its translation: CATSTRFRVFDYGYTF.

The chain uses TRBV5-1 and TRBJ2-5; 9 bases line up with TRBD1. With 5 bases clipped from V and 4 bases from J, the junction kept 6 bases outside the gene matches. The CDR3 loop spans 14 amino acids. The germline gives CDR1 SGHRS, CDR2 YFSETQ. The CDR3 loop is CASSWTGERETQYF. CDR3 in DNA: TGCGCCAGCAGTTGGACAGGGGAACGAGAGACCCAGTACTTC.

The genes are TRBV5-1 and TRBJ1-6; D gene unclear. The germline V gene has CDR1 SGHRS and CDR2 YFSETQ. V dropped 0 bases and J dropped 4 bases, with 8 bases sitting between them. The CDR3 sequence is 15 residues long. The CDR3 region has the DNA TGCGCCAGCAGCTTGGAACAGATTTATAATTCACCCCTCCACTTT. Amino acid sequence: CASSLEQIYNSPLHF.

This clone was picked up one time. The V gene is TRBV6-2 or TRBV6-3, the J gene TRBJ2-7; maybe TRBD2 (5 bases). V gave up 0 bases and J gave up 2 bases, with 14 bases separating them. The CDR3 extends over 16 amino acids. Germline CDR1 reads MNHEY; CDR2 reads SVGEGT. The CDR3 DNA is TGTGCCAGCAGTTACTCGAAGGACGGAGGACCCTACGAGCAGTACTTC. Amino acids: CASSYSKDGGPYEQYF.

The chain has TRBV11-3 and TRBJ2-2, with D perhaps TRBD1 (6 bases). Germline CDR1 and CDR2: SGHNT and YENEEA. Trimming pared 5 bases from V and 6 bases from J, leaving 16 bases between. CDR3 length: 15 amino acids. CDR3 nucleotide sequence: TGTGCCAGCAGCCCCCGCACAGGGCTCGCCGGGGAGCTGTTTTTT. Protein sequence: CASSPRTGLAGELFF.

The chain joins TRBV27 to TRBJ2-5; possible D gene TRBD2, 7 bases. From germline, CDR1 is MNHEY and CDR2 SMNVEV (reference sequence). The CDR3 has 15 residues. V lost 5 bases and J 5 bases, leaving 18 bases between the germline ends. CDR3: CASSPLGGGRETQYF. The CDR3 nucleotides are TGTGCCAGCAGTCCTCTTGGGGGGGGCAGGGAGACCCAGTACTTC.

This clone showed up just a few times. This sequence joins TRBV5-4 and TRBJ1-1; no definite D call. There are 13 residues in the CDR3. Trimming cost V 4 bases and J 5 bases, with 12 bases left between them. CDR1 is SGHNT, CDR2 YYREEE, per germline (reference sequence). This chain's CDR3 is CASSPMGGTEAFF. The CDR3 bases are TGTGCCAGCAGCCCTATGGGCGGGACTGAAGCTTTCTTT.

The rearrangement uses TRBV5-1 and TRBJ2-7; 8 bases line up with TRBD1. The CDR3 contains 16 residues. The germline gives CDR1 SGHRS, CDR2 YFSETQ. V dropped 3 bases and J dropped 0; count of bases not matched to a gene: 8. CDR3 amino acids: CASSWGTGFRSYEQYF. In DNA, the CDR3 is TGCGCCAGCAGCTGGGGGACAGGCTTTCGCTCCTACGAGCAGTACTTC. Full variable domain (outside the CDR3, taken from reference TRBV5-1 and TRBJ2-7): KAGVTQTPRYLIKTRGQQVTLSCSPISGHRSVSWYQQTPGQGLQFLFEYFSETQRNKGNFPGRFSGRQFSNSRSEMNVSTLELGDSALYLCASSWGTGFRSYEQYFGPGTRLTVT.

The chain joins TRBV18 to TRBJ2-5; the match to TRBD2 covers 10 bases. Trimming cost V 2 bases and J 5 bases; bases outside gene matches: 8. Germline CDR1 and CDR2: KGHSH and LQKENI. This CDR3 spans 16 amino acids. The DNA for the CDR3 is TGTGCCAGCTCACCAACTAGCGGGATCGGTGGGGAGACCCAGTACTTC. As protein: CASSPTSGIGGETQYF. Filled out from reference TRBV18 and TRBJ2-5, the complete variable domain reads NAGVMQNPRHLVRRRGQEARLRCSPMKGHSHVYWYRQLPEEGLKFMVYLQKENIIDESGMPKERFSAEFPKEGPSILRIQQVVRGDSAAYFCASSPTSGIGGETQYFGPGTRLLVL.

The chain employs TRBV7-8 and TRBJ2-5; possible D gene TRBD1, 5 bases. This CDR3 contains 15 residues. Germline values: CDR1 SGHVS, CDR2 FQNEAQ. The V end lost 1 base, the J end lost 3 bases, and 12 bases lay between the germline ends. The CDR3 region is CASSLELQGKETQYF. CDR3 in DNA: TGTGCCAGCAGCTTAGAACTCCAGGGCAAAGAGACCCAGTACTTC.

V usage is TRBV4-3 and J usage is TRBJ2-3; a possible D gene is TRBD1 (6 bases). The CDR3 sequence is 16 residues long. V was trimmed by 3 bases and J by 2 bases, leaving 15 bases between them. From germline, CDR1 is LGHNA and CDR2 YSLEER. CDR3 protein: CASSQGTTPLTDTQYF. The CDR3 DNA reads TGCGCCAGCAGCCAGGGGACAACTCCTCTCACAGATACGCAGTATTTT.

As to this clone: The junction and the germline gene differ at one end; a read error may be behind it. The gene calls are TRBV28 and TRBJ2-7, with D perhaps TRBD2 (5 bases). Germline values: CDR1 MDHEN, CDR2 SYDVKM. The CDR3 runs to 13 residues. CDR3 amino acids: CASSLRTSFEQYF. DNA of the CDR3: TGTGCCAGCAGTTTAAGGACTTCCTTCGAGCAGTACTTC.

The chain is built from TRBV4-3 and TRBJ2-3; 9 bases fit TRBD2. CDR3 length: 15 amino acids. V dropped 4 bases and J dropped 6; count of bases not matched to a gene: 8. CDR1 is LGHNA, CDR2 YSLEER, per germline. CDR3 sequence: CASSRTSGRLDTQYF. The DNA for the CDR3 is TGCGCCAGCAGCCGGACCAGCGGGAGGTTGGATACGCAGTATTTT.

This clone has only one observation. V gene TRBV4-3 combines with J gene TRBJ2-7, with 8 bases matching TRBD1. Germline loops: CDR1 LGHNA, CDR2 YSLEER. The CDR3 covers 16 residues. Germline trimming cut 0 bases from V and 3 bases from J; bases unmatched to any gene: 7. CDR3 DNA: TGCGCCAGCAGCCAAGATGTCCAGGGGGCTTACTACGAGCAGTACTTC. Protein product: CASSQDVQGAYYEQYF.

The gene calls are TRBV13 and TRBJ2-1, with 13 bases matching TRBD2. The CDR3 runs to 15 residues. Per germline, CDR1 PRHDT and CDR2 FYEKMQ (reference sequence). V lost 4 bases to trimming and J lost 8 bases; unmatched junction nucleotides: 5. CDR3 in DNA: TGTGCCAGCAGCTCCCGGACTAGCGGGGGTTATGAGCAGTTCTTC. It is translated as CASSSRTSGGYEQFF.

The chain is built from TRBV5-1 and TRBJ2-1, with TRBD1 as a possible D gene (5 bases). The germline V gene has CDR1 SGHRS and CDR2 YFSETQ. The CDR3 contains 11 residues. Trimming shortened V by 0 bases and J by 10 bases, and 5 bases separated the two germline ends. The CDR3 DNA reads TGCGCCAGCAGCTTGGGGGGCGAGCAGTTCTTC. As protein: CASSLGGEQFF.